The clone carrying this TCR beta chain occurred many times. This record comes from a study of T cell repertoires in cytomegalovirus infection. Germline assignment: CDR1 SEHNR and CDR2 FQNEAQ (reference sequence). Deletions cut 3 bases from V and 0 bases from J, with 6 bases between. The CDR3 is made up of 14 amino acids. TCRdb independently ran MiXCR on the reads; one entry per CDR3 protein. The data hold about 330,000 distinct CDR3 sequences, with around a tenth observed a single time. This clonotype originated in a human donor in good health (CMV status not recorded). Some clones in this sample may be carry-over from other donors' samples. Sequenced material: PBMCs. J is TRBJ1-5 and V is TRBV7-9; D ambiguous. CDR3 residues: CASSLSSSNQPQHF. The CDR3 nucleotides read TGTGCCAGCAGCTTGAGCAGTAGCAATCAGCCCCAGCATTTT. Filled out from reference TRBV7-9 and TRBJ1-5, the complete variable domain reads DTGVSQNPRHKITKRGQNVTFRCDPISEHNRLYWYRQTLGQGPEFLTYFQNEAQLEKSRLLSDRFSAERPKGSFSTLEIQRTEQGDSAMYLCASSLSSSNQPQHFGDGTRLSIL.